This passage covers 3 T cell receptor beta chains from one sample sequenced in a study of T cell responses to AZD1222 COVID-19 vaccine. Sequencing was performed with immunoSEQ multiplex PCR; in TCRdb, only in-frame clones are kept and a portion is missing. Among 57,000 or so clones listed, around three quarters were seen once. Specimen: peripheral blood, collected 28 days after the second AZD1222 dose. The receptors originated from an adult who received the AZD1222 COVID-19 vaccine.

This chain connects TRBV28 to TRBJ1-5; D is unresolved. In germline, CDR1 is MDHEN, CDR2 SYDVKM. The ends were cut back, 3 bases at V and 0 bases at J, with 6 bases in the middle. The CDR3 length is 14 residues. In DNA form, the CDR3 reads TGTGCCAGCAGTTTGGCAGGTAGCAATCAGCCCCAGCATTTT. Encoded protein: CASSLAGSNQPQHF.

The chain combines TRBV7-9 with TRBJ2-3; no definite D call. This CDR3 has 15 amino acids. The V end lost 1 base, the J end lost 1 base, and 9 bases lay between the germline ends. Germline loops: CDR1 SEHNR, CDR2 FQNEAQ (reference sequence). DNA of the CDR3: TGTGCCAGCAGCTTAGTTCAAACTGGCACAGATACGCAGTATTTT. Residues: CASSLVQTGTDTQYF. Drawing the rest from reference TRBV7-9 and TRBJ2-3, the complete variable domain is DTGVSQNPRHKITKRGQNVTFRCDPISEHNRLYWYRQTLGQGPEFLTYFQNEAQLEKSRLLSDRFSAERPKGSFSTLEIQRTEQGDSAMYLCASSLVQTGTDTQYFGPGTRLTVL.

This clone was observed a few times. The chain recombines TRBV11-2 with TRBJ2-1; D possibly matches TRBD1 or TRBD2 (5 bases each). The CDR3 extends over 12 amino acids. Trimming removed 5 bases from V and 10 bases from J, with 12 bases in between. Per germline, CDR1 SGHAT and CDR2 FQNNGV. The CDR3 protein is CASSAIEGEQFF. The CDR3 DNA sequence: TGTGCCAGCAGCGCAATAGAGGGGGAGCAGTTCTTC. Looking up the rest from reference TRBV11-2 and TRBJ2-1 gives the full variable domain: EAGVAQSPRYKIIEKRQSVAFWCNPISGHATLYWYQQILGQGPKLLIQFQNNGVVDDSQLPKDRFSAERLKGVDSTLKIQPAKLEDSAVYLCASSAIEGEQFFGPGTRLTVL.